This T cell receptor beta chain was identified during a study of blood T cells in healthy people across ages (dated by TCRdb to the mid-2010s). A note on the overall study: In model experiments, template switching captured about one uniquely barcoded TCR beta cDNA molecule for every two T cells. The study analyzed two additional independent replicas of 1 million unique cDNA reads from the same blood draw for two donors, one aged 18 to 30 and one aged 80 or older. The study measured age-related changes in TCR beta repertoire diversity using deep sequencing normalized with unique cDNA molecular identifiers. Donors of different ages were randomly distributed across sequencing lanes to avoid experimental bias. The donors were split into four age groups: young (average 16 years), middle-aged (about 40), aged (approximately 59) and long-lived (roughly 80). The study at large found these results: The percentage of naive T cells measured by flow cytometry correlated strongly with observed TCR beta diversity. Since profiling was done on bulk unsorted PBMCs, naive and antigen-experienced compartments could not be conclusively compared. Observed TCR beta diversity per million T cells fell roughly linearly with age, and a significant reduction was already apparent by age around 40. Estimates of total diversity based on one million sequenced T cells were regarded as lower bounds and as underestimates. Donor CMV infection status was unknown, potentially confounding age-related changes in expanded clonotypes. Compared with the aged group, the long-lived group had more naive CD4+ T cells, fewer expanded clones and increased TCR diversity, a pattern suggesting age selection.

Systemically healthy Caucasian individuals from Russia, 35 to 40 in total and aged about 6 to 90 years, were included as donors. Roughly 9.5 milliliters of peripheral blood were drawn from each donor into EDTA-treated Vacutainer tubes. PBMCs were isolated by Ficoll-Paque density-gradient centrifugation, with at least 7 million obtained per sample. Trizol reagent was used to extract total RNA from the PBMCs, yielding at least 6 micrograms per sample. For every donor, an aliquot of PBMCs went through flow cytometry to measure the percentages of naive CD45RAhigh/CD27high T cells. The library was built by means of 5' RACE. The sequencer listed for this sample is Illumina HiSeq 2500. A second PCR of roughly 7 to 11 cycles was performed with a sample-barcoded 5' primer and a J-beta primer mix. Each TCR beta cDNA molecule received a unique molecular identifier from a template-switch 5' adaptor carrying 12 random nucleotides. Each sample yielded at least 3 million CDR3-containing paired-end reads. First-strand cDNA synthesis was performed from all RNA using the Mint cDNA synthesis kit, with priming by a TRBC-specific oligonucleotide. All cDNA was treated with uracil-DNA glycosylase and then went through a first 18-cycle PCR with the universal primers M1SS and BC2_uni_R. The paper's data handling went like this. For normalization, 1 million high-quality reads, each with a distinct molecular identifier, were randomly selected from each sample. Instead of being binned into consensus sequences, reads with shared molecular identifiers were discarded. CDR3 identification, clonotype clustering and error correction used MiTCR with a Q25 quality threshold and the strictest error-elimination algorithm. Lower-bound total TCR beta diversity was estimated with a nonparametric unseen species model using Euler transformation. In-frame beta chains were kept once TCRdb had trimmed the public reads at Q25 with fastp and called clones with MiXCR. Each entry merges the rows of one CDR3 protein and shows their most common DNA and genes. The V and J calls come from TCRdb's annotation, not from the publication. The sample includes about 1.6 million distinct CDR3 sequences, with roughly 32% observed a single time. Roughly 10% of the sample comes from the top ten.

The sample holds many counts of this clonotype. Its antigen target is currently unknown. The record has no base qualities; no much larger clone is one base away. Including cysteine and phenylalanine, the CDR3 has 14 amino acids. The only DNA kept is the CDR3, 42 bases in frame from the first base. Based on the germline V gene (reference sequence), the CDR1 and CDR2 sequences are MNHEY and SMNVEV. The junction carries 14 bases between V and J, which are trimmed by 3 bases and 7 bases respectively. This chain is built from TRBV27 and TRBJ2-3; the D match is possibly TRBD1 or TRBD2, with 5 bases aligned in each. Material: blood. This TCR came from a woman aged 30 to 39 in good health. The nucleotide sequence is given as TGTGCCAGCAGTTTTCTACGGGACCCCCATACGCAGTATTTT. It is translated as CASSFLRDPHTQYF.